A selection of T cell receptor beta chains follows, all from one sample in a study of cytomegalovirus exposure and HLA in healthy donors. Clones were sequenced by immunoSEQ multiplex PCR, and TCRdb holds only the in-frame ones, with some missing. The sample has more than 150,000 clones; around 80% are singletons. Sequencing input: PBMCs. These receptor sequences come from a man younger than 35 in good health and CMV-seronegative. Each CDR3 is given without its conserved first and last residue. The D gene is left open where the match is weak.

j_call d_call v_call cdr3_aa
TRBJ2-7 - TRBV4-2 ASSQGSDEQY
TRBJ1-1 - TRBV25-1 ASSEYPPQRDTEAF
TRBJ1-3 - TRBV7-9 ASSLTGTLYSGNTIY
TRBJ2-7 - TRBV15 ATRATGSYEQY
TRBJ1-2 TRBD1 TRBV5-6 ASLSGTGYFGTYGYT
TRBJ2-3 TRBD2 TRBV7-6 ASRGGLGFTDTQY
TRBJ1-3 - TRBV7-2 ASSPEGMNTIY
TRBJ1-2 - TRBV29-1 SGGHPSYGYT
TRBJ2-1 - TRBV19 ASRARMEQF
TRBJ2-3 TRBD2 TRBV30 ACNRDYPDTQY
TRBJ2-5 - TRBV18 ASSPNGWRNQETQY
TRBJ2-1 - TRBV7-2 ASSLGGGTASGQF
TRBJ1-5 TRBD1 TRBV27 ASSPTSTGRQPQH
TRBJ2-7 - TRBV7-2 ASSLDRATYEQY
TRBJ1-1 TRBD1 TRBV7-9 ASSLTGGTEAF
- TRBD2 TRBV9 ASSPSGRDGYEQY
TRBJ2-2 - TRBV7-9 SSSPVTGELF
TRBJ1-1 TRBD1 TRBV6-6 ASSYSRTGGTEAF
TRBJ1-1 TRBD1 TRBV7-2 ASSLQGANTEAF
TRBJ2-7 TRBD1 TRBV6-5 ASRGTGGTYEQY
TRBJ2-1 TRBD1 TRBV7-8 ASSPAGGSGYYEQF
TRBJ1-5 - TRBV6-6 ASSYRGMSNQPQH